A selection of T cell receptor beta chains follows, all from one sample in a study of blood T cell repertoires in COVID-19. The method was immunoSEQ multiplex PCR; TCRdb's version includes in-frame clones alone and lacks a portion of them. The sample has some 290,000 clones; 87% are singletons. Sequenced sample: peripheral blood. The receptors were gathered from a woman aged 45-59 years who had recovered from COVID-19. The CDR3 runs from the conserved cysteine through the conserved F or W. D genes are given only for firm matches. Clone size, where shown, is once, few, many, or a class for clones that have expanded.

CDR3,DNA,size,V,D,J
CASSHFLWTGGRRNTIYF,TGTGCCAGCAGCCACTTCCTCTGGACAGGCGGGAGGCGAAACACCATATATTTT,.,TRBV11-2,TRBD1,TRBJ1-3
CASSLGQGSTDTQYF,TGTGCCAGCAGCTTGGGACAGGGAAGCACAGATACGCAGTATTTT,.,TRBV5-6,TRBD1,TRBJ2-3
CAWRDIYAGGYTF,TGTGCCTGGAGGGATATTTACGCGGGTGGCTACACCTTC,.,TRBV30,.,TRBJ1-2
CASSLLLRDRDTEAFF,TGTGCCAGCTCCCTCCTCCTCCGGGACAGGGACACTGAAGCTTTCTTT,.,TRBV18,TRBD1,TRBJ1-1
CASSEGTITEAFF,TGTGCCAGCAGTGAAGGGACAATAACTGAAGCTTTCTTT,few,TRBV2,.,TRBJ1-1
CASSYQPGQSYEQYF,TGTGCCAGCAGTTACCAGCCGGGACAGTCCTACGAGCAGTACTTC,.,TRBV6-5,TRBD1,TRBJ2-7
CAISEKTVNTGELFF,TGTGCCATCAGTGAGAAGACAGTGAACACCGGGGAGCTGTTTTTT,.,TRBV10-3,.,TRBJ2-2
CASSQVFVGFGNGYTF,TGCGCCAGCAGCCAAGTATTTGTAGGGTTCGGGAATGGCTACACCTTC,.,TRBV4-1,.,TRBJ1-2
CASSPGTGYEQYF,TGTGCCAGCAGCCCCGGGACAGGGTATGAGCAGTACTTC,.,TRBV9,TRBD1,TRBJ2-7
CASSLTGRDNYGYTF,TGCGCCAGCAGCTTGACAGGGAGGGACAACTATGGCTACACCTTC,.,TRBV5-1,.,TRBJ1-2
CAISGGDGGELFF,TGTGCCATCAGTGGGGGGGACGGCGGGGAGCTGTTTTTT,.,TRBV10-3,.,TRBJ2-2
CASSGGQGVRETQYF,TGTGCCAGCAGCGGCGGACAGGGCGTACGAGAGACCCAGTACTTC,.,TRBV9,TRBD1,TRBJ2-5
CASSFSSGSSYEQYF,TGTGCCAGCAGCTTTTCTAGCGGGAGCTCCTACGAGCAGTACTTC,.,TRBV7-2,TRBD2,TRBJ2-7
CASGTSGATQYF,TGTGCCAGCGGGACTAGCGGGGCTACGCAGTATTTT,.,TRBV7-2,TRBD2,TRBJ2-3
CASSSRYEQYF,TGTGCCAGCAGCTCACGGTACGAGCAGTACTTC,.,TRBV7-8,.,TRBJ2-7
CASILRQGLNTEAFF,TGTGCCAGTATCCTACGACAGGGGCTAAACACTGAAGCTTTCTTT,.,TRBV19,TRBD1,TRBJ1-1
CASSSRGPNTEAFF,TGCGCCAGCAGCTCCAGGGGTCCGAACACTGAAGCTTTCTTT,.,TRBV5-1,.,TRBJ1-1
CASSMQRGAGNTIYF,TGTGCCAGTAGTATGCAACGAGGCGCTGGAAACACCATATATTTT,.,TRBV19,.,TRBJ1-3
CASANTGGGNEQYF,TGCGCCAGCGCAAACACCGGCGGGGGGAACGAGCAGTACTTC,.,TRBV5-1,TRBD2,TRBJ2-7
CASSRDRGDEQFF,TGTGCCAGCAGCCGCGACAGGGGTGATGAGCAGTTCTTC,once,TRBV16,TRBD1,TRBJ2-1
CASSAGQRTSEQYF,TGTGCCAGCAGTGCGGGACAGCGTACCTCGGAACAGTACTTC,.,TRBV27,.,TRBJ2-7
CASSGFDRGLNYGYTF,TGTGCCAGCAGTGGGTTTGACAGGGGTTTAAACTATGGCTACACCTTC,.,TRBV6-1,TRBD1,TRBJ1-2
CASSETGYYEQYF,TGCGCCAGCAGTGAGACAGGGTACTACGAGCAGTACTTC,.,TRBV5-1,TRBD1,TRBJ2-7
CATSRGGASTDTQYF,TGTGCCACCAGCAGAGGGGGAGCTAGCACAGATACGCAGTATTTT,.,TRBV15,.,TRBJ2-3
CASSSGTGGRETQYF,TGTGCCAGCAGCTCCGGGACAGGGGGCAGGGAGACCCAGTACTTC,.,TRBV7-2,TRBD1,TRBJ2-5
CAWSVQMNTEAFF,TGTGCCTGGAGTGTACAAATGAACACTGAAGCTTTCTTT,.,TRBV30,.,TRBJ1-1
CASSPKTGGHRELFF,TGTGCCAGCAGCCCTAAGACAGGGGGTCACCGGGAGCTGTTTTTT,few,TRBV7-9,TRBD1,TRBJ2-2
CASSRDTLGGQYF,TGTGCCAGCAGCCGCGACACATTGGGAGGGCAGTACTTC,.,TRBV7-2,.,TRBJ2-7
CASSRFGQSFAYEQYF,TGTGCCAGCAGCCGCTTCGGACAGAGCTTTGCCTACGAGCAGTACTTC,few,TRBV3-1/TRBV3-2,.,TRBJ2-7
CASSSAGRYWGDQYF,TGTGCCAGCAGCTCCGCGGGAAGATACTGGGGAGACCAGTACTTC,.,TRBV11-2,.,TRBJ2-5
CASRREWDSHEAFF,TGTGCCAGCAGGCGAGAATGGGACAGCCATGAAGCTTTCTTT,.,TRBV6-4,TRBD1,TRBJ1-1
CASSPGRGAGDTGELFF,TGTGCCAGCAGCCCCGGGCGGGGGGCCGGGGACACCGGGGAGCTGTTTTTT,.,TRBV7-9,TRBD2,TRBJ2-2
CASSSGGVYGYTF,TGTGCCAGCTCCTCCGGCGGGGTTTATGGCTACACCTTC,few,TRBV18,.,TRBJ1-2